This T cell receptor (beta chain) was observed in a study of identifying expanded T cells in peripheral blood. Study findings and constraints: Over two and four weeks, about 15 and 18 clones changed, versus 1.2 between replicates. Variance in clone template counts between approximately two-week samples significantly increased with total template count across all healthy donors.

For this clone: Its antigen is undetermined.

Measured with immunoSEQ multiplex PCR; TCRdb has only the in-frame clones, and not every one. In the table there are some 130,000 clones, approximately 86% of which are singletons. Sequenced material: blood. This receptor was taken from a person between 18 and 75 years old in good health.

The chain's CDR3 is CASSLPREQTQYF. In DNA, the CDR3 is TGTGCCAGCAGCTTGCCCAGGGAGCAGACCCAGTACTTC. The chain joins TRBV5-4 to TRBJ2-5; D may match TRBD1 or TRBD2 (5 bases each). The CDR3 contains 13 residues. Trimming took off 1 base at V and 6 bases at J, with 10 bases between the two ends. From germline, CDR1 is SGHNT and CDR2 YYREEE (reference sequence).